The TCR beta chain under discussion was sequenced for a study of CXCR4 blockade with PD-1 therapy in pancreatic cancer. The V end lost 0 bases, the J end lost 8 bases, and 11 bases lay between the germline ends. Germline-derived CDR1 and CDR2 are LNHNV and YYDKDF (reference sequence). CDR3 length equals 14 residues. Sequencing was performed with immunoSEQ multiplex PCR; in TCRdb, only in-frame clones are kept and a portion is missing. The table shows approximately 17,000 clones, with about two thirds occurring only once. V and J are TRBV15 and TRBJ2-1; a weak D match, TRBD2 (7 bases). The TCR comes from a human donor with pancreatic ductal adenocarcinoma. Sequenced material: tumor tissue. CDR3 in DNA: TGTGCCACCAGCAGAGAGGGGGGGGCGGATGAGCAGTTCTTC. Translated: CATSREGGADEQFF.